This TCR beta chain comes out of a study of blood T cells in healthy people across ages. A sample-barcoded 5' primer and a J-beta primer mix were used in a second PCR of roughly 7 to 11 cycles. TCRdb re-called the 5' RACE reads through MiXCR, storing one row per CDR3 protein. The repertoire holds 540,000 or so distinct CDR3 sequences, with 40% to 55% as singletons. Isolated per sample were at least 6 million PBMCs. The sample consisted of blood. The sequence came from an older man in good health.

CDR3 protein: CASSQTGVNTIYF. In DNA form, the CDR3 reads TGTGCCAGCAGCCAAACAGGGGTTAACACCATATATTTT. The chain combines TRBV12-3 or TRBV12-4 with TRBJ1-3, with TRBD1 identical over 7 bases. There are 13 residues in the CDR3. With 6 bases clipped from V and 7 bases from J, the junction kept 6 bases outside the gene matches.